Each of the 10 T cell receptor beta chains below was sequenced from the same sample in a study of blood T cell repertoires in COVID-19. Sequencing used immunoSEQ multiplex PCR; TCRdb keeps in-frame clones, though not all of them. Of about 270,000 clones in the sample, approximately 85% are singletons; the top ten hold 8% to 13%. The sequencing sample was made of peripheral blood. These receptor sequences come from a woman in her 70s with acute or convalescent COVID-19.

V is TRBV7-3 and J is TRBJ2-3; no firm D call. This CDR3 region has 13 residues. Trimming took 2 bases from V and 8 from J, leaving 11 bases between them. CDR1 and CDR2 from the germline V gene are SGHTA and FQGTGA. The CDR3 DNA sequence: TGTGCCAGCAGCTTAGAGTCGCTAGGTACGCAGTATTTT. Translation: CASSLESLGTQYF.

This chain uses TRBV18 with TRBJ2-7; 9 bases match TRBD2. The CDR3 covers 20 residues. Germline CDR1 is KGHSH and CDR2 is LQKENI. V shed 5 bases and J 0 bases; nucleotides not matched to a gene: 20. CDR3 DNA: TGTGCCAGCTCAGCGCGCGGGGGGGGCTCGAAACCGAAGAGCTCCTACGAGCAGTACTTC. Encoded protein: CASSARGGGSKPKSSYEQYF.

This chain links TRBV15 with TRBJ1-4; D is ambiguous. Trimming took off 4 bases at V and 0 bases at J, with 18 bases between the two ends. The CDR3 is 18 amino acids. Germline V CDR1 and CDR2: LNHNV, YYDKDF (reference sequence). The CDR3 coding sequence is TGTGCCACCAGCACTGAGGCGGTACGGCTAGCAACTAATGAAAAACTGTTTTTT. Encoded protein: CATSTEAVRLATNEKLFF. Full variable domain (outside the CDR3, taken from reference TRBV15 and TRBJ1-4): DAMVIQNPRYQVTQFGKPVTLSCSQTLNHNVMYWYQQKSSQAPKLLFHYYDKDFNNEADTPDNFQSRRPNTSFCFLDIRSPGLGDTAMYLCATSTEAVRLATNEKLFFGSGTQLSVL.

The chain has TRBV5-4 and TRBJ1-3; D not resolved. This CDR3 contains 15 residues. V lost 2 bases and J 3 bases, leaving 12 bases between the germline ends. The germline V gene has CDR1 SGHNT and CDR2 YYREEE (reference sequence). The chain's CDR3 is CASSLDFSGGNTIYF. CDR3 in DNA: TGTGCCAGCAGCTTAGACTTTTCGGGTGGAAACACCATATATTTT.

The V and J genes are TRBV7-9 and TRBJ2-3; 8 nucleotides align to TRBD2. The V gene's germline CDR1 is SEHNR and CDR2 FQNEAQ (reference sequence). The junction had 16 bases not matched to a gene; V was cut back by 3 bases and J by 5 bases. The CDR3 totals 18 residues. The CDR3 here is CASSFSKRVAGSGDTQYF. The DNA of the CDR3 is TGTGCCAGCAGCTTCTCGAAGCGGGTAGCGGGGTCCGGAGATACGCAGTATTTT.

This chain uses TRBV2 with TRBJ2-7, with 9 bases aligning to TRBD2. Germline-derived CDR1 and CDR2 are SNHLY and FYNNEI. This CDR3 is 15 amino acids long. Trimming cost V 6 bases and J 2 bases; bases outside gene matches: 8. DNA for the CDR3: TGTGCCAGCAGGCCCGAAGCGGGGGGAACCTACGAGCAGTACTTC. Protein sequence: CASRPEAGGTYEQYF.

This clone has a handful of counts. V gene TRBV5-1 combines with J gene TRBJ2-1; 12 positions match TRBD1. The length of the CDR3 is 18 residues. V was pared by 4 bases and J by 1 base, with 9 bases of the junction left unmatched. Germline CDR1 reads SGHRS; CDR2 reads YFSETQ. The CDR3, as DNA: TGCGCCAGCAGCCTCGGGACAGGGGGCCGGCGGTCCTACAATGAGCAGTTCTTC. This translates into CASSLGTGGRRSYNEQFF.

CDR3 loop: CASSPSGRGGYNEQFF. CDR3 nucleotide sequence: TGCGCCAGCAGCCCCTCGGGGCGGGGGGGCTACAATGAGCAGTTCTTC. The gene calls are TRBV5-1 and TRBJ2-1; TRBD2 matches at 9 bases. The CDR3 has 16 amino acids. Germline V gives CDR1 SGHRS, CDR2 YFSETQ. V lost 4 bases and J lost 3; bases outside the gene matches: 8.

V gene TRBV18 combines with J gene TRBJ1-6, with 9 bases identical to TRBD1. This CDR3 comprises 15 residues. Trimming cost V 5 bases and J 6 bases; bases outside gene matches: 5. Germline V CDR1 and CDR2: KGHSH, LQKENI. The CDR3 sequence is CASSSRTGANSPLHF. DNA for the CDR3: TGTGCCAGCTCATCACGGACAGGGGCTAATTCACCCCTCCACTTT. The full variable domain, completed using reference TRBV18 and TRBJ1-6, is NAGVMQNPRHLVRRRGQEARLRCSPMKGHSHVYWYRQLPEEGLKFMVYLQKENIIDESGMPKERFSAEFPKEGPSILRIQQVVRGDSAAYFCASSSRTGANSPLHFGNGTRLTVT.

V usage is TRBV12-3 or TRBV12-4 and J usage is TRBJ1-4, with D unclear. Trimming removed 7 bases from V and 6 bases from J, with 12 bases in between. This CDR3 is 13 amino acids long. CDR3 sequence: CASTRRRHEKLFF. The CDR3 nucleotides read TGTGCCAGCACTCGGCGCAGGCATGAAAAACTGTTTTTT.